Listed below are T cell receptor beta chains from one sample, sequenced in a study of shared clonotypes between healthy human individuals. The table came from immunoSEQ multiplex PCR; TCRdb's copy has only in-frame clones and leaves some out. The sample consists of about 2 million clones, approximately 94% of them appearing once. Specimen: naive CD8+ T cells sorted from blood. The receptors originated from a man aged 18 to 35 in good health. CDR3s include the opening cysteine and the closing phenylalanine or tryptophan. The D gene is left open where the match is weak. Clone size is not always given. Where it is, it says once, few, many or a class for expanded clones.

>-|15|TRBV30|-|TRBJ1-4
CAWSVIPGSNEKLFF
TGTGCCTGGAGTGTAATTCCAGGTTCTAATGAAAAACTGTTTTTT
>TRBD1|13|TRBV11-3|-|TRBJ1-2
CASSQGTAEGYTF
TGTGCCAGCAGCCAAGGGACAGCGGAAGGCTACACCTTC
>TRBD1|16|TRBV14|-|TRBJ2-7
CASSQHGTGSAYEQYF
TGTGCCAGCAGCCAACACGGGACAGGGTCGGCCTACGAGCAGTACTTC
>-|15|TRBV19|-|TRBJ2-3
CASTSYGGGTDTQYF
TGTGCCAGTACTAGCTATGGCGGGGGCACAGATACGCAGTATTTT
>-|15|TRBV6-1|once|TRBJ2-7
CASSEDLQVSYEQYF
TGTGCCAGCAGTGAAGACTTACAGGTCTCCTACGAGCAGTACTTC
>TRBD2|14|TRBV6-1|-|TRBJ2-3
CASSGLAGTDTQYF
TGTGCCAGCAGTGGACTAGCGGGCACAGATACGCAGTATTTT
>TRBD1|16|TRBV5-1|-|TRBJ2-7
CASSSGPGQGDYEQYF
TGCGCCAGCAGCTCCGGACCGGGACAGGGGGACTACGAGCAGTACTTC
>-|16|TRBV7-3|-|TRBJ2-5
CASSSPDHAATGTQYF
TGTGCCAGCAGCTCCCCGGACCACGCCGCCACCGGGACCCAGTACTTC
>-|16|TRBV4-1|-|TRBJ2-2
CASSQDGGRSTRELFF
TGCGCCAGCAGCCAAGATGGGGGGCGGTCAACTCGGGAGCTGTTTTTT
>-|15|TRBV4-1|-|TRBJ1-5
CASSQERPLRQPQHF
TGCGCCAGCAGCCAAGAAAGGCCTCTTCGTCAGCCCCAGCATTTT
>-|14|TRBV9|-|TRBJ2-3
CASSVAGVGDTQYF
TGTGCCAGCAGCGTAGCGGGAGTGGGGGATACGCAGTATTTT
>-|15|TRBV27|-|TRBJ1-5
CASSLGRFSNQPQHF
TGTGCCAGCAGTTTAGGACGGTTTAGCAATCAGCCCCAGCATTTT
>-|15|TRBV5-1|-|TRBJ2-7
CASSLGQWTFYEQYF
TGCGCCAGCAGCTTGGGGCAGTGGACCTTCTACGAGCAGTACTTC
>TRBD1|17|TRBV18|-|TRBJ1-6
CASSPLGQGSYNSPLHF
TGTGCCAGCTCACCACTCGGACAGGGTTCCTATAATTCACCCCTCCACTTT
>-|14|TRBV18|-|TRBJ1-2
CASSPPHRVDGYTF
TGTGCCAGCTCACCACCGCACAGGGTGGATGGCTACACCTTC
>TRBD2|14|TRBV4-1|-|TRBJ2-1
CASSQYTGGNEQFF
TGCGCCAGCAGCCAATATACGGGAGGGAATGAGCAGTTCTTC
>-|15|TRBV30|-|TRBJ2-3
CAWSWWEMGADTQYF
TGTGCCTGGAGTTGGTGGGAGATGGGTGCAGATACGCAGTATTTT
>TRBD2|16|TRBV7-9|-|TRBJ2-1
CASSSPTSGGRDEQFF
TGTGCCAGCAGCTCTCCGACTAGCGGGGGCAGGGATGAGCAGTTCTTC
>-|15|TRBV9|-|TRBJ1-2
CASSVNTGTNYGYTF
TGTGCCAGCAGCGTAAACACCGGGACTAACTATGGCTACACCTTC
>-|15|TRBV5-6|-|TRBJ1-5
CASSFAGVLNQPQHF
TGTGCCAGCAGCTTTGCAGGGGTCCTCAATCAGCCCCAGCATTTT
>-|15|TRBV10-1|-|TRBJ1-1
CASSDLEGPVTEAFF
TGCGCCAGCAGTGATCTTGAGGGGCCGGTCACTGAAGCTTTCTTT
>-|13|TRBV7-9|-|TRBJ2-7
CASSDPGPFEQYF
TGTGCCAGCAGCGACCCCGGACCCTTCGAGCAGTACTTC
>-|15|TRBV10-1|-|TRBJ2-7
CASSESIQGGDEQYF
TGCGCCAGCAGTGAGTCGATTCAGGGGGGGGACGAGCAGTACTTC
>-|13|TRBV10-1|-|TRBJ2-7
CASSDGLQDEQYF
TGCGCCAGCAGTGATGGACTCCAAGACGAGCAGTACTTC
>TRBD2|14|TRBV7-3|-|TRBJ2-1
CASSLGTSGDEQFF
TGTGCCAGCAGCTTGGGGACTAGCGGCGATGAGCAGTTCTTC
>-|12|TRBV6-5|-|TRBJ2-5
CASSPLGETQYF
TGTGCCAGCAGCCCCTTGGGAGAGACCCAGTACTTC
>TRBD2|15|TRBV4-2|-|TRBJ2-7
CASSHKAGEGYEQYF
TGTGCCAGCAGCCACAAAGCGGGAGAGGGCTACGAGCAGTACTTC
>-|14|TRBV7-9|-|TRBJ1-1
CASSWTDFLSEAFF
TGTGCCAGCAGCTGGACAGACTTCTTATCTGAAGCTTTCTTT
>-|13|TRBV7-9|-|TRBJ1-4
CASSPAVEEKLFF
TGTGCCAGCAGCCCCGCGGTGGAGGAAAAACTGTTTTTT
>-|13|TRBV7-2|-|TRBJ2-7
CASSFGSSYEQYF
TGTGCCAGCAGCTTTGGGTCATCCTACGAGCAGTACTTC
>-|16|TRBV4-1|-|TRBJ2-5
CASSQEGGTGWETQYF
TGCGCCAGCAGCCAAGAAGGAGGAACAGGGTGGGAGACCCAGTACTTC
>TRBD1|19|TRBV7-9|-|TRBJ2-6
CASSSLSGQGNSGANVLTF
TGTGCCAGCAGCTCCCTGTCGGGACAGGGAAACTCTGGGGCCAACGTCCTGACTTTC
>TRBD1|16|TRBV28|-|TRBJ2-2
CASSPSYRQGGGELFF
TGTGCCAGCAGTCCCTCATACAGACAGGGTGGCGGGGAGCTGTTTTTT
>-|13|TRBV7-9|-|TRBJ2-5
CASSFGTQETQYF
TGTGCCAGCAGCTTCGGGACGCAAGAGACCCAGTACTTC
>-|16|TRBV7-9|-|TRBJ1-1
CASSPWRVGTNTEAFF
TGTGCCAGCAGCCCGTGGAGGGTCGGAACCAACACTGAAGCTTTCTTT
>-|11|TRBV7-8|once|TRBJ2-7
CASSSLNEQYF
TGTGCCAGCAGCTCCTTGAACGAGCAGTACTTC
>-|16|TRBV21-1|-|TRBJ1-6
CASSKASARYNSPLHF
TGTGCCAGCAGCAAAGCCTCGGCAAGATATAATTCACCCCTCCACTTT
>TRBD2|15|TRBV19|-|TRBJ2-7
CASSPEAGGHDEQYF
TGTGCCAGTAGCCCTGAAGCGGGAGGGCACGACGAGCAGTACTTC
>-|18|TRBV4-2|once|TRBJ2-2
CASSQEGRQAEYTGELFF
TGTGCCAGCAGCCAAGAAGGTAGGCAGGCGGAGTACACCGGGGAGCTGTTTTTT
>-|13|TRBV27|-|TRBJ2-5
CASSLWAQETQYF
TGTGCCAGCAGCCTTTGGGCACAAGAGACCCAGTACTTC
>TRBD2|14|TRBV18|-|TRBJ2-3
CASSPGLGADTQYF
TGTGCCAGCTCACCGGGACTAGGAGCAGATACGCAGTATTTT